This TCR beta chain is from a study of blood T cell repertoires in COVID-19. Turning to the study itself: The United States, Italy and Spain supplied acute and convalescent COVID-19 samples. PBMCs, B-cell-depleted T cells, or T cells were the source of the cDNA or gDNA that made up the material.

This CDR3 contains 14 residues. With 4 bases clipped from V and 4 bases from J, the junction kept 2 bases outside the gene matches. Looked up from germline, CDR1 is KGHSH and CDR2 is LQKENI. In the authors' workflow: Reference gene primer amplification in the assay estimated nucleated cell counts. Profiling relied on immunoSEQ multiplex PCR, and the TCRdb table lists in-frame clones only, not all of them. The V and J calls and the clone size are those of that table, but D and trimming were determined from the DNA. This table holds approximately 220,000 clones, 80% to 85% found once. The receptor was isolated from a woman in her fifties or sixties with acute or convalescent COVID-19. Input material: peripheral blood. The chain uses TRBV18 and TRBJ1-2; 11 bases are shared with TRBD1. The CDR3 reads CASSRDRGSYGYTF. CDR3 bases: TGTGCCAGCTCACGGGACAGGGGGAGCTATGGCTACACCTTC. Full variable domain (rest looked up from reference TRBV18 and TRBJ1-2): NAGVMQNPRHLVRRRGQEARLRCSPMKGHSHVYWYRQLPEEGLKFMVYLQKENIIDESGMPKERFSAEFPKEGPSILRIQQVVRGDSAAYFCASSRDRGSYGYTFGSGTRLTVV.